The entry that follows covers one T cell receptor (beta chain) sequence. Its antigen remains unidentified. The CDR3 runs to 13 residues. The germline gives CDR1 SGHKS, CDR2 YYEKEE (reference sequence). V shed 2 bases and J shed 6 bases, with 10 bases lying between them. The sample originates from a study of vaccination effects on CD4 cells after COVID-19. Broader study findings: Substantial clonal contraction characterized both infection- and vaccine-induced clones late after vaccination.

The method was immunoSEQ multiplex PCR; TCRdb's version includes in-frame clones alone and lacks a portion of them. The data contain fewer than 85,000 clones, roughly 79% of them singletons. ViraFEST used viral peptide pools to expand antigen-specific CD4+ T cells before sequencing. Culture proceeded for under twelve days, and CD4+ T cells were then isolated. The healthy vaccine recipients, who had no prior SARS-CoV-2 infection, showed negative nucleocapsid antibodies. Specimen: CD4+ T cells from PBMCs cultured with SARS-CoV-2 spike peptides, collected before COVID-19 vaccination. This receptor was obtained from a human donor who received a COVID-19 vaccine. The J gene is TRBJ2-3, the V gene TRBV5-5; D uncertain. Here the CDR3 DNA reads TGTGCCAGCAGCTTTTATAGTTCCGATACGCAGTATTTT. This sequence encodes CASSFYSSDTQYF.